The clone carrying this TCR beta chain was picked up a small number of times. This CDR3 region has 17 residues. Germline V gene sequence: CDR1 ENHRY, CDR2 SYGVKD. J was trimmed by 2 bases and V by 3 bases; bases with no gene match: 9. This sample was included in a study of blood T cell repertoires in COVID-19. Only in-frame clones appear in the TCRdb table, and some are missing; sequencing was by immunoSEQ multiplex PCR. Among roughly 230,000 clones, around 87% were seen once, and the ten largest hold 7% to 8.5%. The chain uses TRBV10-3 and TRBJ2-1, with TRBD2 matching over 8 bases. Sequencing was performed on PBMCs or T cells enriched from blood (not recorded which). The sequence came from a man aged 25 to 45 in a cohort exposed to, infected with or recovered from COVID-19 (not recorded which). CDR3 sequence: CAISENPAGDPYNEQFF. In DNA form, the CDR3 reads TGTGCCATCAGTGAAAATCCAGCGGGAGACCCCTACAATGAGCAGTTCTTC.